This TCR beta chain was observed in a study of molecular identifiers for immune sequencing clone quantification. Study details: Replicates split RNA from around 20,000 or 100,000 naive CD8 cells five ways, and the researchers sequenced four portions. General study results and limits: It was shown that clones above 20 RNA copies held over 98% of effector molecules, but under 1% in naive cells. The sizes of highly expanded clones could be underestimated when identical TCR molecules share a barcode.

TCRdb called the PCR reads again in MiXCR, with one record for every CDR3 protein. The repertoire holds hundreds of thousands of distinct CDR3 sequences, with around 25% as singletons. As regards this clonotype: The antigen remains undetermined. Just one base apart from a much larger clone, this may be a read error.

Germline CDR1 MGHRA, CDR2 YSYEKL. The CDR3 sequence is 12 residues long. The specimen sequenced was naive CD8+ T cells from blood, with Jurkat cell RNA spiked in. The subset: FACS-sorted CD8+CD4-CCR7+CD45RA+ naive T cells. The chain uses TRBV4-1 and TRBJ2-7; D is undetermined. This receptor was taken from a human donor in good health. Some libraries in this study had Jurkat cell RNA spiked in. The CDR3 protein is CASIQVGHEQYF. CDR3 sequence (DNA): TGCGCCAGCATCCAAGTAGGCCACGAGCAGTACTTC.